Listed below are T cell receptor beta chains from one sample, sequenced in a study of blood T cell repertoires in COVID-19. Generated by immunoSEQ multiplex PCR, the TCRdb table keeps only in-frame clones and is missing some. The table includes 250,000 to 300,000 clones, approximately 83% detected once. Input material: PBMCs or T cells enriched from blood (not recorded which). These receptors were taken from a woman aged 45-65 years who had recovered from COVID-19. The CDR3 runs from the conserved cysteine through the conserved F or W. The order of the fields is J gene, CDR3 length, clone size, V gene, D gene, CDR3 DNA, CDR3 protein. The D gene is left open where the match is weak. Clone size is stated in some rows and not others, as once, few, many or a class when expanded.

TRBJ1-1 | 17 | - | TRBV7-9 | TRBD1 | TGTGCCAGCAGCCCGGGGACAGGGGGATTATCGAACACTGAAGCTTTCTTT | CASSPGTGGLSNTEAFF
TRBJ1-4 | 14 | - | TRBV4-1 | TRBD1 | TGCGCCAGCAGCCCCGGACAGGGCAACGAAAAACTGTTTTTT | CASSPGQGNEKLFF
TRBJ2-7 | 16 | - | TRBV11-2 | - | TGTGCCAGCAGCTTAGACCGGACAGCGGCTTTCTACGAGCAGTACTTC | CASSLDRTAAFYEQYF
TRBJ1-5 | 15 | - | TRBV7-9 | - | TGTGCCAGCAGCTTAAGCCAGGATAGCAATCAGCCCCAGCATTTT | CASSLSQDSNQPQHF
TRBJ2-7 | 11 | once | TRBV12-3/TRBV12-4 | - | TGTGCCAGCAGTGGTAGCTACGAGCAGTACTTC | CASSGSYEQYF
TRBJ1-1 | 15 | - | TRBV27 | TRBD1 | TGTGCCAGCAGTTTCCCGGGACAGGGGATCACTGAAGCTTTCTTT | CASSFPGQGITEAFF
TRBJ1-2 | 16 | - | TRBV7-3 | TRBD1 | TGTGCCAGCAGACCCACCGGGACAGGGTCTAACTATGGCTACACCTTC | CASRPTGTGSNYGYTF
TRBJ2-7 | 14 | - | TRBV27 | TRBD1 | TGTGCCAGCAGTTCCGTGGGACAGAGATACGAGCAGTACTTC | CASSSVGQRYEQYF
TRBJ1-5 | 15 | few | TRBV7-9 | TRBD1 | TGTGCCAGCAGCTTAGGAGGGGGCGGCAATCAGCCCCAGCATTTT | CASSLGGGGNQPQHF
TRBJ2-1 | 18 | - | TRBV19 | TRBD2 | TGTGCCAGTAGTATAGGTGTTAGCGGGAGGCCTCCGACAGGGGAGCAGTTCTTC | CASSIGVSGRPPTGEQFF
TRBJ2-1 | 14 | few | TRBV28 | TRBD2 | TGTGCCACTTCACCACTAGCGGCCCACAATGAGCAGTTCTTC | CATSPLAAHNEQFF
TRBJ2-1 | 15 | - | TRBV28 | TRBD1 | TGTGCCAGCAGTCTGATCGGGACAGGGCATTATGAGCAGTTCTTC | CASSLIGTGHYEQFF
TRBJ1-1 | 15 | - | TRBV11-2 | TRBD1 | TGTGCCAGCAGCTTAGTAGGAGGGGGCGCGAATGAAGCTTTCTTT | CASSLVGGGANEAFF
TRBJ2-5 | 12 | - | TRBV3-1/TRBV3-2 | - | TGTGCCAGCAGCCCGGGGATTGGGACCCAGTACTTC | CASSPGIGTQYF
TRBJ1-2 | 13 | - | TRBV2 | - | TGTGCCATACCCGGGTCGGGGTACTATGGCTACACCTTC | CAIPGSGYYGYTF
TRBJ2-5 | 15 | - | TRBV25-1 | TRBD1 | TGTGCCAGCGGCCGCATGGGACAGGGCGGCGAGACCCAGTACTTC | CASGRMGQGGETQYF
TRBJ2-1 | 15 | - | TRBV9 | TRBD2 | TGTGCCAGCAGCGTATACCCTAGCGGCAACAATGAGCAGTTCTTC | CASSVYPSGNNEQFF
TRBJ1-1 | 14 | - | TRBV18 | - | TGTGCCAGCTCACGCGGGAGCCGGAGGGATGAAGCTTTCTTT | CASSRGSRRDEAFF
TRBJ2-1 | 14 | - | TRBV18 | - | TGTGCCAGCTCATTGGGCCTGGGCGGGAATGAGCAGTTCTTC | CASSLGLGGNEQFF
TRBJ2-2 | 17 | - | TRBV6-1 | TRBD2 | TGTGCCAGCAGTGTGTTGCCGGGACTAGACTTCACCGGGGAGCTGTTTTTT | CASSVLPGLDFTGELFF
TRBJ1-2 | 16 | - | TRBV27 | - | TGTGCCAGCAGTTCCACCGCCGGGACACCATTCTATGGCTACACCTTC | CASSSTAGTPFYGYTF
TRBJ2-7 | 15 | - | TRBV24-1 | TRBD1 | TGTGCCACCAGTGAGCCGGGACAGGGGGAGCGCGAGCAGTACTTC | CATSEPGQGEREQYF
TRBJ2-7 | 15 | - | TRBV6-5 | TRBD2 | TGTGCCAGCAGTTACGGGGGGGGAATGCGTCACGAGCAGTACTTC | CASSYGGGMRHEQYF
TRBJ2-1 | 16 | - | TRBV9 | TRBD2 | TGTGCCAGCAGCGTAGCGACTAGCGGGAGTTCAAATGAGCAGTTCTTC | CASSVATSGSSNEQFF
TRBJ1-6 | 14 | - | TRBV28 | - | TGTGCCAGCATGTGGGCGAACTATAATTCACCCCTCCACTTT | CASMWANYNSPLHF
TRBJ1-2 | 15 | once | TRBV5-1 | TRBD1 | TGCGCCAGCCGGCTGGGGGACAGGGTCTCGAGGGGCTACACCTTC | CASRLGDRVSRGYTF
TRBJ1-2 | 13 | few | TRBV7-9 | TRBD1 | TGTGCCACAAGGACAGGTTTTGGCTATGGCTACACCTTC | CATRTGFGYGYTF
TRBJ2-6 | 14 | once | TRBV19 | - | TGTGCCAGTAGTAAGAGCTCTGGGGCCAACGTCCTGACTTTC | CASSKSSGANVLTF
TRBJ1-3 | 14 | - | TRBV5-8 | TRBD1 | TGTGCCAGCAGCCGAGGGGGCTGGGGAAACACCATATATTTT | CASSRGGWGNTIYF
TRBJ2-3 | 15 | - | TRBV5-8 | TRBD1 | TGTGCCAGCAGCTTTGGGGACAGAGAAACAGATACGCAGTATTTT | CASSFGDRETDTQYF
TRBJ2-7 | 12 | - | TRBV2 | TRBD2 | TGTGCCACCCTAGCGGGTCAGGGAGAGCAGTACTTC | CATLAGQGEQYF
TRBJ2-2 | 13 | once | TRBV18 | TRBD1 | TGTGCCAGCCAACAGGGGTACACCGGGGAGCTGTTTTTT | CASQQGYTGELFF
TRBJ2-3 | 13 | - | TRBV3-1/TRBV3-2 | - | TGTGCCAGCAGCCCCCTCGACGGGGATACGCAGTATTTT | CASSPLDGDTQYF
TRBJ1-5 | 15 | - | TRBV28 | TRBD1 | TGTGCCGGACGTGGGGCAGGGGGTTACAATCAGCCCCAGCATTTT | CAGRGAGGYNQPQHF
TRBJ2-5 | 15 | once | TRBV19 | TRBD1 | TGTGCCAGTAGTATAGTAGGGACAGGGGTAGAGACCCAGTACTTC | CASSIVGTGVETQYF
TRBJ2-7 | 15 | - | TRBV29-1 | TRBD2 | TGCAGCGTTGCCGGGACTAGCGGGCTGGGCTACGAGCAGTACTTC | CSVAGTSGLGYEQYF
TRBJ1-6 | 14 | - | TRBV5-1 | - | TGCGCCAGCAGCTTGGGGACAGCTAATTCACCCCTCCACTTT | CASSLGTANSPLHF
TRBJ1-4 | 16 | once | TRBV28 | TRBD1 | TGTGCCAGCAGTTTGGTAGGGACAGGGGTTAATGAAAAACTGTTTTTT | CASSLVGTGVNEKLFF
TRBJ1-6 | 14 | - | TRBV7-3 | TRBD1 | TGTGCCAGCAGCTACAGGGGTACCAATTCACCCCTCCACTTT | CASSYRGTNSPLHF
TRBJ2-5 | 14 | - | TRBV4-2 | TRBD1 | TGTGCCAGCAAGCGACAGGGGGCAGGGGAGACCCAGTACTTC | CASKRQGAGETQYF
TRBJ2-2 | 15 | - | TRBV5-1 | TRBD1 | TGCGCCAGCAGCCGCGACAGGGAAAACACCGGGGAGCTGTTTTTT | CASSRDRENTGELFF
TRBJ1-6 | 17 | - | TRBV3-1/TRBV3-2 | - | TGTGCCAGCAGCCAACCCCCTGGACAACTTTATAATTCACCCCTCCACTTT | CASSQPPGQLYNSPLHF
TRBJ1-2 | 15 | - | TRBV7-8 | TRBD1 | TGTGCCAGCAGCTTAGCCGACAGGGTGAGGGATGGCTACACCTTC | CASSLADRVRDGYTF
TRBJ2-2 | 17 | - | TRBV6-4 | - | TGTGCCAGCAGTGACTCGGAGCGGGACACGAACACCGGGGAGCTGTTTTTT | CASSDSERDTNTGELFF